This record concerns one T cell receptor (beta chain) sequence. The antigen is undetermined. The data originate from a study of T-cell memory formation after mild COVID-19. Overall study results and limits: Contracting CD8+ clones were enriched in EMRA, CD4+ mainly in CM and EM.

The TCR alpha and TCR beta cDNA libraries, bearing sample barcodes and UMIs, were generated by 5'RACE using constant-segment primers. Each CDR3 protein is one row after TCRdb ran MiXCR on the 5' RACE reads. The data hold roughly 620,000 distinct CDR3 sequences, with roughly 18% observed a single time. The material sequenced was PBMCs or a T cell subset sorted from them (not recorded which). The receptor was isolated from an adult woman who had mild COVID-19 (a few samples of this study predate the infection). Cell type and time point are not known.

CDR3 sequence (DNA): TGCAGCGTTAGTCTAGCGGGGGGGCCGGGAGAGCAGTTCTTC. It yields the protein CSVSLAGGPGEQFF. The chain links TRBV29-1 to TRBJ2-1; 12 nucleotides line up with TRBD2. Germline values: CDR1 SQVTM, CDR2 ANQGSEA. The CDR3 has 14 amino acids. J lost 10 bases, V lost 5 bases, and 9 bases had no gene match.